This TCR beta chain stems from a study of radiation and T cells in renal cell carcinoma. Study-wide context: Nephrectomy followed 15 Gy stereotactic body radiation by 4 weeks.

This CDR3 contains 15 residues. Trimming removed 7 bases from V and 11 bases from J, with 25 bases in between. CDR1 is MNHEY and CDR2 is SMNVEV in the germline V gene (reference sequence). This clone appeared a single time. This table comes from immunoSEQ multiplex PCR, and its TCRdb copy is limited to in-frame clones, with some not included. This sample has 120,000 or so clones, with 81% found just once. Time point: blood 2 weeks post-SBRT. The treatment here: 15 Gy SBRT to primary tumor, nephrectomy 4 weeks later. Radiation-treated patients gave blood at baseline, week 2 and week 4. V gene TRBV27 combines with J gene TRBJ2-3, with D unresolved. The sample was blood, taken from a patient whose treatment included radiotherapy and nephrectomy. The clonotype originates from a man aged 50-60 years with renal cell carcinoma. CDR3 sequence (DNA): TGTGCCAGCAATAATCGCGGACCTAACGGTCCCGGGCAGTATTTT. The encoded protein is CASNNRGPNGPGQYF.